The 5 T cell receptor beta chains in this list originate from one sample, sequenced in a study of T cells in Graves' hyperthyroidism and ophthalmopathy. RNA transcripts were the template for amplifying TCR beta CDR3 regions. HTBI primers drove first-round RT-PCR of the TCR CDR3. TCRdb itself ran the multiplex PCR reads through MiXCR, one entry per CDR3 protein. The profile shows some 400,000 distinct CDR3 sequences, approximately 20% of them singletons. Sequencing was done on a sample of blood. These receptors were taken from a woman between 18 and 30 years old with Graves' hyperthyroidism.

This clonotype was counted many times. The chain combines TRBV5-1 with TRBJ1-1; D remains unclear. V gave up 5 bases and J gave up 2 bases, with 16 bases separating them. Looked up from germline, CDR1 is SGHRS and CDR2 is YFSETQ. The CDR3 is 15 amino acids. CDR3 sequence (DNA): TGCGCCAGCAGTGGACGGAGGGCGTTAAACACTGAAGCTTTCTTT. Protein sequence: CASSGRRALNTEAFF.

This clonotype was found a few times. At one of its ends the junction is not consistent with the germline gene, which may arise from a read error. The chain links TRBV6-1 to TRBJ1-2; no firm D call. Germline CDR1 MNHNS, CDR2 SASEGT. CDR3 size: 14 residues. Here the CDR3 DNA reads TGTGGCAGCAACCCCCCGGGAGGGCTGGGAGGCTACACCTTC. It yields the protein CGSNPPGGLGGYTF.

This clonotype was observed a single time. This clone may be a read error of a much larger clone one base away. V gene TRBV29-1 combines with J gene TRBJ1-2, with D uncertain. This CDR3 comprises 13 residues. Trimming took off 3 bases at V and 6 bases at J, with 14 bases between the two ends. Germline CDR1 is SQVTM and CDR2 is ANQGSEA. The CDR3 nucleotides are TGCAGCGTTGAGACCCATTACGTCAATGGCTACACCTTC. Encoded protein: CSVETHYVNGYTF.

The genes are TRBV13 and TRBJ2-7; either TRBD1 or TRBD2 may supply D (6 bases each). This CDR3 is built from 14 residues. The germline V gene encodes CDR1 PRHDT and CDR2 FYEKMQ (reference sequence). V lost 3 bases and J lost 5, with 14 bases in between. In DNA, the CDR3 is TGTGCCAGCAGCTTTCTGGGGGGCGCCGACGAGCAGTACTTC. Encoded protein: CASSFLGGADEQYF.

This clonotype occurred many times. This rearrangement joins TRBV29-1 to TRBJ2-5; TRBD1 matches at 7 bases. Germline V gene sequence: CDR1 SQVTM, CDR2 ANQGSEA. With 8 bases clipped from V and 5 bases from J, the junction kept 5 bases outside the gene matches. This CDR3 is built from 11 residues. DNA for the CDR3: TGCAGCCAACAGGGGACGGAGACCCAGTACTTC. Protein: CSQQGTETQYF.